This T cell receptor (beta chain) was retrieved from a study of post-analysis software for immune sequencing data. Study-level background: Patients had relapsing-remitting, secondary progressive or progressive-relapsing multiple sclerosis; some lacked subtype. Findings of the study overall: Controls had lower frequencies than patients of 4 or 5 TRBV segments, which included TRBV5-6, TRBV5-1 and TRBV20-1. Versus controls, multiple sclerosis patients showed significantly lower diversity (normalized Chao1).

The CDR3 runs to 15 residues. Germline V gives CDR1 LGHNA, CDR2 YSLEER. Between the trimmed V and J ends, which lost 3 bases and 4 bases, there was a span of 13 bases. This clonotype has only a few counts. Its antigen is currently unknown. Carried by the TCR beta cDNA libraries were unique molecular identifiers. The authors obtained roughly 0.5 million cDNA molecules from roughly 1 to 10 million T cells. Via MiXCR, TCRdb re-called the PCR reads, giving one row per CDR3 protein. Of around 770,000 distinct CDR3 sequences listed, about 43% are singletons. This receptor was obtained from a girl aged 10-17 years with multiple sclerosis. Sequenced input: blood. This sequence joins TRBV4-3 and TRBJ2-1; D call uncertain. DNA for the CDR3: TGCGCCAGCAGCCATAAGGCAGGTCCTTACAATGAGCAGTTCTTC. Amino acids: CASSHKAGPYNEQFF.